These 20 T cell receptor beta chains came from one sample sequenced in a study of CD8 T cells in ankylosing spondylitis. Whole-study results and caveats: Within ankylosing spondylitis blood, a TCR beta motif made up of seven or eight highly homologous variants appeared to be characteristic.

Antigen specificity for these receptors is unknown. TCRdb passed the 5' RACE reads through MiXCR, listing each CDR3 protein once. The sample includes about 500,000 distinct CDR3 sequences, about 5.4% of them seen just once. The sequenced material came from blood, either unsorted or a sorted T cell fraction (not recorded which). Every receptor here comes from a male donor with ankylosing spondylitis.

This rearrangement joins TRBV6-5 to TRBJ2-7; TRBD1 matches 10 bases. Trimming at V came to 2 bases and at J to 6 bases, leaving 7 bases not matched to a gene. The CDR3 sequence is 15 residues long. The germline V gene encodes CDR1 MNHEY and CDR2 SVGAGI. CDR3: CASSYVGQGQVEQYF. The CDR3 bases are TGTGCCAGCAGTTACGTGGGACAGGGGCAGGTCGAGCAGTACTTC.

This clonotype turned up a few times. CDR3 nucleotide sequence: TGTGCCAGCATGGGGGGAGGCACAGATACGCAGTATTTT. Protein: CASMGGGTDTQYF. V and J are TRBV6-1 and TRBJ2-3; D is perhaps TRBD2 (6 bases). Germline lookup yields CDR1 MNHNS and CDR2 SASEGT. V gave up 7 bases and J gave up 1 base, with 9 bases separating them. The CDR3 is 13 residues long.

The rearrangement links TRBV7-9 to TRBJ2-1; D unresolved. The CDR3 extends over 16 amino acids. V was shortened by 8 bases and J by 9 bases, with 26 bases between the two germline ends. Germline V gene lookup returns CDR1 SEHNR and CDR2 FQNEAQ (reference sequence). The CDR3 reads CASGPRLLGLSGEQFF. CDR3 DNA sequence: TGTGCCAGCGGCCCTAGGCTCCTTGGGCTTTCGGGTGAGCAGTTCTTC. The full variable domain, in which reference TRBV7-9 and TRBJ2-1 provide the parts outside the CDR3, is DTGVSQNPRHKITKRGQNVTFRCDPISEHNRLYWYRQTLGQGPEFLTYFQNEAQLEKSRLLSDRFSAERPKGSFSTLEIQRTEQGDSAMYLCASGPRLLGLSGEQFFGPGTRLTVL.

This clonotype appeared a few times. The V call is TRBV20-1, the J call TRBJ2-7; tentatively, D is TRBD1 (5 bases). The CDR3 loop spans 15 amino acids. Trimming cost V 0 bases and J 3 bases, with 15 bases left between them. Germline loops: CDR1 DFQATT, CDR2 SNEGSKA (reference sequence). The CDR3 here is CSARDADRRLYEQYF. The CDR3 DNA reads as TGCAGTGCTAGAGACGCAGACAGAAGACTCTACGAGCAGTACTTC.

The table lists this clonotype with many counts. One end of the junction fails to match germline, which may point to a read error. The gene calls are TRBV7-6 and TRBJ2-1; no clear D. The CDR3 consists of 13 residues. Looked up from germline, CDR1 is SGHVS and CDR2 is FNYEAQ. CDR3 region: CASSLGLYDEQFF. CDR3 nucleotide sequence: TGTGCCAGCAGCTTAGGTCTCTACGATGAGCAGTTCTTC.

The sample holds many counts of this clonotype. The V gene is TRBV20-1, the J gene TRBJ2-7, with 8 nucleotides matching TRBD1. The length of the CDR3 is 14 residues. The germline gives CDR1 DFQATT, CDR2 SNEGSKA (reference sequence). V was pared by 1 base and J by 1 base, with 3 bases of the junction left unmatched. In DNA form, the CDR3 reads TGCAGTGCTAGAGGGGACAGGACATCCTACGAGCAGTACTTC. Protein product: CSARGDRTSYEQYF.

The chain has TRBV12-5 and TRBJ2-2; 7 bases map to TRBD2. The CDR3 is 17 amino acids. Germline CDR1 and CDR2: LGHNT and FRNRAP. Germline trimming cut 3 bases from V and 0 bases from J; bases unmatched to any gene: 7. As DNA, the CDR3 is TGTGCTAGTGGTTTTAGGAGCGGGGCCGCGAACACCGGGGAGCTGTTTTTT. It is translated as CASGFRSGAANTGELFF.

This clonotype has a handful of counts. The chain couples TRBV6-5 to TRBJ2-7, with no clear D. CDR1 is MNHEY and CDR2 is SVGAGI in the germline V gene. The CDR3 is made up of 16 amino acids. Trimming left V 0 bases short and J 2 bases short, with 14 bases between. CDR3 DNA sequence: TGTGCCAGCAGTTACTCGCAGGTACAGAATCCCTACGAGCAGTACTTC. It encodes CASSYSQVQNPYEQYF.

This clonotype has ten or more counts. The chain carries TRBV7-2 and TRBJ2-7; D is ambiguous. Trimming pared 1 base from V and 1 base from J, leaving 8 bases between. CDR3 length: 14 amino acids. Germline CDR1 is SGHTA and CDR2 is FQGNSA. CDR3 coding DNA: TGTGCCAGCAGCTTAGGGCCTACGTCCTACGAGCAGTACTTC. This translates into CASSLGPTSYEQYF.

This clonotype was recorded many times. V and J are TRBV11-2 and TRBJ1-2; TRBD1 matches at 7 bases. CDR3 size: 14 residues. V lost 1 base and J lost 8; bases outside the gene matches: 7. CDR1 SGHAT and CDR2 FQNNGV come from the germline V gene. In DNA, the CDR3 is TGTGCCAGCAGCTTAGGGGCGCAGGGGGACGGCTACACCTTC. Its translation: CASSLGAQGDGYTF.

This clonotype was counted many times. The chain links TRBV5-1 to TRBJ1-5; D is ambiguous. Per the germline V gene, CDR1 is SGHRS and CDR2 is YFSETQ. Trimming took 7 bases from V and 4 from J, leaving 12 bases between them. CDR3 length: 13 amino acids. The CDR3 reads CASRSDPNQPQHF. The CDR3 nucleotides read TGCGCCAGCCGATCTGACCCGAATCAGCCCCAGCATTTT.

This clonotype was detected ten times or more. The rearrangement joins TRBV28 to TRBJ1-6, with D possibly being TRBD1 (5 bases). V lost 8 bases and J lost 6, with 14 bases in between. Germline V gene lookup returns CDR1 MDHEN and CDR2 SYDVKM. This CDR3 contains 14 residues. The CDR3 DNA follows: TGTGCCAGCGCAGGGCCTTTATCTAATTCACCCCTCCACTTT. Residues: CASAGPLSNSPLHF.

As to this clonotype: This may be a read error: a much more frequent sequence differs by one nucleotide. This rearrangement joins TRBV6-2 or TRBV6-3 to TRBJ2-7; 7 bases agree with TRBD1. The J call is in doubt because the DNA end fits TRBJ2-1 better. Germline V gives CDR1 MNHEY, CDR2 SVGEGT. This CDR3 comprises 12 residues. CDR3 protein: CASTDRVHEQFF. The CDR3 region has the DNA TGTGCCAGCACCGACAGGGTCCACGAGCAGTTCTTC.

This clonotype was detected many times. The chain recombines TRBV6-2 or TRBV6-3 with TRBJ2-3, with D uncertain. CDR1 and CDR2 from the germline V gene are MNHEY and SVGEGT. Trimming stripped 0 bases from V and 3 bases from J, with 7 bases between. The CDR3 totals 14 residues. This chain's CDR3 is CASSYSAETDTQYF. In DNA form, the CDR3 reads TGTGCCAGCAGTTACTCGGCGGAAACAGATACGCAGTATTTT.

This clonotype was detected a few times. The J gene is TRBJ2-1, the V gene TRBV7-6; 7 nucleotides align to TRBD1. Germline trimming cut 5 bases from V and 4 bases from J; bases unmatched to any gene: 5. CDR3 length equals 14 residues. From germline, CDR1 is SGHVS and CDR2 FNYEAQ. DNA of the CDR3: TGTGCCAGCAGCGTCCGGGACAGTTACAATGAGCAGTTCTTC. This translates into CASSVRDSYNEQFF.

Many counts were recorded for this clonotype. The rearrangement joins TRBV4-2 to TRBJ1-3; no definite D call. The germline V and J ends were trimmed by 0 bases and 9 bases, with 15 bases remaining between them. Germline-derived CDR1 and CDR2 are LGHNA and YNFKEQ. CDR3 length equals 15 residues. The DNA of the CDR3 is TGTGCCAGCAGCCAAGATATGGGGTCCGTAGGCACCATATATTTT. This encodes CASSQDMGSVGTIYF.

This clonotype was counted at least ten times. The chain couples TRBV7-9 to TRBJ2-3; the D is unclear. This CDR3 comprises 15 residues. V dropped 7 bases and J dropped 3 bases, with 17 bases sitting between them. CDR1 and CDR2 (germline): SEHNR, FQNEAQ (reference sequence). The CDR3 region is CASTLILQATDTQYF. In nucleotides, the CDR3 is TGTGCCAGCACCCTTATCCTCCAGGCGACAGATACGCAGTATTTT.

This clonotype was detected ten times or more. The V gene is TRBV3-1, the J gene TRBJ2-6; unclear D gene. This CDR3 contains 14 residues. Trimming took 1 base from V and 4 from J, leaving 5 bases between them. The germline CDR1 and CDR2 sequences are LGHDT and YNNKEL (reference sequence). CDR3 in DNA: TGTGCCAGCAGCCAAGCACCGGGGGCCAACGTCCTGACTTTC. This codes for CASSQAPGANVLTF.

This clonotype was seen at least ten times. CDR3 in DNA: TGTGCCAGCCTACTTGTAGCTGAAGCTTTCTTT. This encodes CASLLVAEAFF. V is TRBV12-3 or TRBV12-4 and J is TRBJ1-1; D gene ambiguous. The CDR3 is made up of 11 amino acids. The ends were cut back, 8 bases at V and 6 bases at J, with 10 bases in the middle.

A note on this clonotype: This CDR3 fails to terminate in the conserved phenylalanine or tryptophan, so it likely reflects a read error. V usage is TRBV7-2 and J usage is TRBJ2-1; no firm D call. V lost 5 bases to trimming and J lost 3 bases, with 14 bases between them. Germline CDR1 SGHTA, CDR2 FQGNSA. The CDR3 contains 15 residues. Written as DNA, the CDR3 is TGTGCCAGCAGCGTCCGCCGACGCGGCTACAATGAGCAGTTCCTC. Protein: CASSVRRRGYNEQFL.